This T cell receptor beta chain is from a study of shared clonotypes between healthy human individuals. Study results and caveats: Larger estimated richness was generally recorded for naive subsets relative to memory subsets. Only blood samples were collected, and tissue repertoires likely differ.

Per the original methods: In the immunoSEQ data, sequences were junction-only and lacked quality scores, so filtering differed. Profiled with immunoSEQ multiplex PCR; TCRdb holds only in-frame clones, not every one. V and J calls and clone size are given by that table; D and trimming were obtained from the DNA. This sample has about 960,000 clones, with approximately 76% found just once. The V end lost 8 bases, the J end lost 5 bases, and 21 bases lay between the germline ends. The CDR3 runs to 15 residues. Germline lookup yields CDR1 MNHNS and CDR2 SASEGT. Worth noting for this clone: The antigen is undetermined.

Both subsets, CD45RA+ naive and CD45RA-negative memory, were split from the CD4+ cells. This sequence joins TRBV6-1 and TRBJ2-5; D is possibly TRBD1 or TRBD2 (5 bases each). The source material was memory CD4+ T cells sorted from blood. Stated subset: CD45RA-negative fraction. The TCR was taken from a man between 18 and 29 years old in good health. The CDR3 nucleotides read TGTGCCAGCGGAGGCCTGTTTGGGGCTTGGGAGACCCAGTACTTC. Amino acids: CASGGLFGAWETQYF.